The present entry profiles one T cell receptor (beta chain) with its context. Its antigen is still unknown. From cryopreserved PBMCs came around 2 micrograms of genomic DNA used for TCR beta libraries. Trimming took 3 bases from V and 5 from J; bases not matched to a gene: 11. The CDR3 runs to 17 residues. Germline CDR1 is SGDLS and CDR2 is YYNGEE. This sample was included in a study of cytotoxic CD8 clonotypes in ibrutinib-treated CLL. For the study at large: The study included around twelve relapsed/refractory and roughly 15 treatment-naive patients; under 18 had IGHV unmutated disease. Study conclusions and caveats: Clonality was higher at ibrutinib response and returned toward baseline at progression.

This table comes from immunoSEQ multiplex PCR, and its TCRdb copy is limited to in-frame clones, with some not included. The repertoire holds roughly 180,000 clones, with 72% as singletons. This rearrangement joins TRBV9 to TRBJ2-5; TRBD2 aligns across 12 bases. The sample consisted of PBMCs, taken after 24 months of ibrutinib treatment. This TCR was sampled from a human donor with chronic lymphocytic leukemia. Here the CDR3 reads CASSAHRLAGAVETQYF. The CDR3 DNA sequence: TGTGCCAGCAGCGCACACAGACTAGCGGGAGCGGTGGAGACCCAGTACTTC.